Presented here are 25 T cell receptor beta chains from one specimen sequenced in a study of T-cell reconstitution after alpha-beta-depleted transplantation in children. Unique molecular identifiers were incorporated when the TCRbeta library was constructed. TCRdb redid the calling of the PCR reads with MiXCR, one entry per CDR3 protein. Here the sample spans 540,000 or so distinct CDR3 sequences, 23% being singletons. The sample consisted of PBMCs, mostly from graft donor cells, taken 360 days after TCRalphabeta/CD19-depleted stem cell transplant. The receptor source for this set is a boy less than two years old who had a stem cell transplant for acute myeloid leukemia, so the T cells may come from the graft donor.

This clonotype was seen at least ten times. The rearrangement uses TRBV4-2 and TRBJ1-2; 8 nucleotides match TRBD1. Losses at the gene ends were 2 bases for V and 6 bases for J; bases not matched to a gene: 11. Per the germline V gene, CDR1 is LGHNA and CDR2 is YNFKEQ. The CDR3 loop spans 16 amino acids. The CDR3, as DNA: TGTGCCAGCAGCCAATTACCGGGACAGGTCCGCCATGGCTACACCTTC. Amino acid sequence: CASSQLPGQVRHGYTF.

The sample holds many counts of this clonotype. The chain employs TRBV28 and TRBJ1-5; D is unclear. V lost 3 bases and J 3 bases, leaving 9 bases between the germline ends. This CDR3 is built from 14 residues. Germline V gene lookup returns CDR1 MDHEN and CDR2 SYDVKM. CDR3 bases: TGTGCCAGCAGTTTTCCCCCAGCCAATCAGCCCCAGCATTTT. Encoded protein: CASSFPPANQPQHF.

CDR3 coding DNA: TGTGCCAGCAGCTTAACTCAGGCTGGCGCGGGCTACACCTTC. Translation: CASSLTQAGAGYTF. This chain uses TRBV7-2 with TRBJ1-2; D uncertain. The germline V and J ends were trimmed by 2 bases and 8 bases, with 15 bases remaining between them. Germline V gene sequence: CDR1 SGHTA, CDR2 FQGNSA. CDR3 size: 14 residues.

This clonotype showed up just a few times. The rearrangement uses TRBV7-8 and TRBJ2-1, with 8 bases identical to TRBD1. J lost 3 bases, V lost 6 bases, and 10 bases had no gene match. The germline gives CDR1 SGHVS, CDR2 FQNEAQ. CDR3 length equals 16 residues. Here the CDR3 reads CASRLYRGEFYNEQFF. For the CDR3, the DNA is TGTGCCAGCAGACTTTACAGGGGGGAGTTCTACAATGAGCAGTTCTTC.

The gene calls are TRBV29-1 and TRBJ1-5, with a weak D call TRBD1 (6 bases). V shed 4 bases and J shed 4 bases, with 11 bases lying between them. CDR1 SQVTM and CDR2 ANQGSEA come from the germline V gene. The CDR3 covers 13 residues. CDR3 in DNA: TGCAGCGTTGGGGTAGGGGGTAATCAGCCCCAGCATTTT. Translating it yields CSVGVGGNQPQHF.

The rearrangement links TRBV11-3 to TRBJ2-1; D perhaps matches TRBD1 (5 bases). The CDR3 contains 15 residues. Trimming took off 6 bases at V and 2 bases at J, with 14 bases between the two ends. Germline lookup yields CDR1 SGHNT and CDR2 YENEEA. CDR3 sequence reads: CASSQTAGTYNEQFF. The CDR3 bases are TGTGCCAGCAGTCAGACGGCAGGGACCTACAATGAGCAGTTCTTC.

This clonotype has a count of ten or more. The J gene is TRBJ2-7, the V gene TRBV20-1; 7 positions match TRBD1. In germline, CDR1 is DFQATT, CDR2 SNEGSKA (reference sequence). The CDR3 contains 15 residues. The junction had 8 bases not matched to a gene; V was cut back by 1 base and J by 2 bases. The DNA for the CDR3 is TGCAGTGCTAGAGGAGAGGCAGGGGGAACCTACGAGCAGTACGTC. As protein: CSARGEAGGTYEQYV.

The chain joins TRBV7-9 to TRBJ1-3; D not certain. Germline V gives CDR1 SEHNR, CDR2 FQNEAQ (reference sequence). The CDR3 totals 17 residues. Trimming left V 1 base short and J 8 bases short, with 21 bases between. The DNA for the CDR3 is TGTGCCAGCAGCTTAGGCGCAGGCAGGACGGGGAGATACACCATATATTTT. This sequence encodes CASSLGAGRTGRYTIYF.

The chain joins TRBV7-9 to TRBJ2-7; D may match TRBD1 or TRBD2 (5 bases each). Germline V CDR1 and CDR2: SEHNR, FQNEAQ (reference sequence). The CDR3 contains 15 residues. Trimming pared 5 bases from V and 4 bases from J, leaving 18 bases between. The CDR3 spells CASSSPGTRGYEQYF. CDR3 nucleotide sequence: TGTGCCAGCAGCAGCCCCGGGACGAGAGGTTACGAGCAGTACTTC.

The V and J genes are TRBV30 and TRBJ1-5; no clear D. The germline V gene has CDR1 GTSNPN and CDR2 SVGIG (reference sequence). The CDR3 sequence is 14 residues long. V lost 1 base and J lost 0, with 7 bases in between. This CDR3 is CAWSAIYSNQPQHF. The CDR3 nucleotides are TGTGCCTGGAGTGCAATTTATAGCAATCAGCCCCAGCATTTT.

The rearrangement uses TRBV20-1 and TRBJ2-1; D remains ambiguous. CDR3 length: 12 amino acids. The V gene's germline CDR1 is DFQATT and CDR2 SNEGSKA (reference sequence). With 5 bases removed from V and 7 bases from J, the gap between germline ends came to 12 bases. CDR3 in DNA: TGCAGTGCTCGGAGTGCGAAGAATGAGCAGTTCTTC. Its translation: CSARSAKNEQFF.

This clonotype has only a few counts. This chain joins TRBV12-3 or TRBV12-4 and TRBJ1-3; TRBD1 might be the D (6 bases). The V gene lost 8 bases and the J gene lost 0 bases, with 17 bases spanning the gap. This CDR3 is 16 amino acids long. The CDR3 nucleotides are TGTGCCAGCCTGGGGGGGGCCACCTTCTCTGGAAACACCATATATTTT. This gives the protein CASLGGATFSGNTIYF.

This clonotype has only a few counts. CDR3 bases: TGTGCCACCAGCATCCTCCCAGGGACAGGGAGCATTCAGTACTTC. It encodes CATSILPGTGSIQYF. The chain is built from TRBV15 and TRBJ2-4; 9 bases line up with TRBD1. The CDR3 runs 15 residues. Germline V gene lookup returns CDR1 LNHNV and CDR2 YYDKDF (reference sequence). After removal of 4 bases from V and 9 bases from J, the junction contained 10 bases not matched to a gene.

A few counts support this clonotype. This chain joins TRBV9 and TRBJ1-3; D may be TRBD1 (5 bases). Germline-derived CDR1 and CDR2 are SGDLS and YYNGEE. V lost 2 bases and J 4 bases, leaving 13 bases between the germline ends. There are 15 residues in the CDR3. CDR3 sequence reads: CASSVGGKDGNTIYF. The DNA for the CDR3 is TGTGCCAGCAGCGTGGGGGGGAAGGACGGAAACACCATATATTTT.

This clonotype was seen at least ten times. The J gene is TRBJ2-1, the V gene TRBV28; D is perhaps TRBD1 (6 bases). Germline values: CDR1 MDHEN, CDR2 SYDVKM. Trimming cost V 4 bases and J 4 bases, with 14 bases left between them. The CDR3 runs 15 residues. The chain's CDR3 is CASSSGVSRYNEQFF. In nucleotides, the CDR3 is TGTGCCAGCAGTTCAGGGGTCTCTAGGTACAATGAGCAGTTCTTC.

This clonotype was recorded at least ten times. V is TRBV29-1 and J is TRBJ1-1; D is possibly TRBD1 (5 bases). The V end lost 3 bases, the J end lost 3 bases, and 11 bases lay between the germline ends. This CDR3 has 13 amino acids. The germline V gene encodes CDR1 SQVTM and CDR2 ANQGSEA. CDR3: CSVDPQGYTEAFF. The CDR3 DNA reads as TGCAGCGTTGACCCTCAGGGTTACACTGAAGCTTTCTTT.

In its sample, this clonotype was seen many times. This chain connects TRBV12-3 or TRBV12-4 to TRBJ1-1; D is undetermined. With 6 bases removed from V and 1 base from J, the gap between germline ends came to 9 bases. The CDR3 totals 13 residues. CDR3 loop: CASSFSENTEAFF. The CDR3 DNA reads as TGTGCCAGCAGCTTTTCCGAGAACACTGAAGCTTTCTTT.

This clonotype was detected many times. This chain uses TRBV2 with TRBJ2-2; unclear D gene. CDR1 SNHLY and CDR2 FYNNEI come from the germline V gene. This CDR3 contains 11 residues. Trimming removed 8 bases at V and 7 bases at J, with 8 bases between. CDR3 DNA sequence: TGTGCCAGCTTTATAGTCGGGGAGCTGTTTTTT. Its protein product is CASFIVGELFF.

The rearrangement links TRBV5-1 to TRBJ1-2, with D perhaps TRBD1 (5 bases). Germline values: CDR1 SGHRS, CDR2 YFSETQ. V lost 0 bases and J 0 bases, leaving 9 bases between the germline ends. There are 15 residues in the CDR3. CDR3: CASSLDGTTNYGYTF. The DNA of the CDR3 is TGCGCCAGCAGCTTGGATGGGACTACTAACTATGGCTACACCTTC.

This chain links TRBV7-8 with TRBJ2-5, with D possibly called TRBD1 or TRBD2 (6 bases each). V was pared by 6 bases and J by 4 bases, with 12 bases between. This CDR3 comprises 13 residues. Per the germline V gene, CDR1 is SGHVS and CDR2 is FQNEAQ. CDR3 nucleotide sequence: TGTGCCAGCAGGGGGGGCCTCCGAGAGACCCAGTACTTC. Translation gives CASRGGLRETQYF.

This clonotype has ten or more counts. The junction departs from germline at one end; a sequencing error may be responsible. The V and J genes are TRBV20-1 and TRBJ2-1, with TRBD2 matching over 13 bases. This CDR3 has 14 residues. Germline-derived CDR1 and CDR2 are DFQATT and SNEGSKA (reference sequence). DNA for the CDR3: TGCAGTGCTCGGACTAGCGGGGGCTACCATCCCGCGATCTTC. This codes for CSARTSGGYHPAIF.

This clonotype was seen many times. The V gene is TRBV11-3, the J gene TRBJ2-1, with D perhaps matching TRBD1 (5 bases). Germline V gives CDR1 SGHNT, CDR2 YENEEA. CDR3 size: 14 residues. V was shortened by 2 bases and J by 7 bases, with 12 bases between the two germline ends. CDR3 region: CASSLRLQGNEQFF. The CDR3 bases are TGTGCCAGCAGCTTACGGTTGCAGGGTAATGAGCAGTTCTTC.

This clonotype was found many times. This chain uses TRBV12-3 or TRBV12-4 with TRBJ2-5; the D gene is possibly TRBD2 (6 bases). The V end was cut by 3 bases, the J end by 1 base, with 12 bases between. This CDR3 spans 15 amino acids. CDR3 sequence (DNA): TGTGCCAGCAGTTTTTATCGGGGAGGCCAAGAGACCCAGTACTTC. This encodes CASSFYRGGQETQYF.

This clonotype was seen at least ten times. The rearrangement links TRBV29-1 to TRBJ2-1; the D is unclear. The V gene's germline CDR1 is SQVTM and CDR2 ANQGSEA. V lost 0 bases and J 8 bases, leaving 5 bases between the germline ends. The CDR3 consists of 11 residues. For the CDR3, the DNA is TGCAGCGTTGAAGATCTGGATGAGCAGTTCTTC. Its translation is CSVEDLDEQFF.

The genes are TRBV20-1 and TRBJ2-3; D might be TRBD1 or TRBD2, each matching 6 bases. CDR1 and CDR2 from the germline V gene are DFQATT and SNEGSKA (reference sequence). V lost 2 bases to trimming and J lost 4 bases, with 13 bases between them. The CDR3 is 14 amino acids. This chain's CDR3 is CSARLGGPADTQYF. CDR3 nucleotide sequence: TGCAGTGCTAGACTAGGGGGGCCGGCAGATACGCAGTATTTT.